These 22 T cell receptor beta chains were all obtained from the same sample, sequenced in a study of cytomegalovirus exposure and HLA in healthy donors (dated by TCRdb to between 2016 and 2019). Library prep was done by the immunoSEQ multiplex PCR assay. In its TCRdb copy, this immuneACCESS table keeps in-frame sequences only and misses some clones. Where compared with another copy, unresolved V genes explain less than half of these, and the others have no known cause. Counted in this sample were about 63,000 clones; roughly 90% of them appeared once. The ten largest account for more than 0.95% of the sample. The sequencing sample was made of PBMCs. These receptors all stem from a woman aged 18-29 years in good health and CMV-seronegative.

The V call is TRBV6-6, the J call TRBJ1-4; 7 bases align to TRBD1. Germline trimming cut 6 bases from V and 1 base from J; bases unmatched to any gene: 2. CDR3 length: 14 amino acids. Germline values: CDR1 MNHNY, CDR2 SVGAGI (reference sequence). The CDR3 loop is CASSRQGTNEKLFF. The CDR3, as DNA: TGTGCCAGCAGCAGACAGGGAACTAATGAAAAACTGTTTTTT.

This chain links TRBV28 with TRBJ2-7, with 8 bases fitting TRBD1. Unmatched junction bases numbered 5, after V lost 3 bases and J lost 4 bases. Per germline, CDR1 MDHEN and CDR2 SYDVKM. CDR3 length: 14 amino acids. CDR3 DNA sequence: TGTGCCAGCAGTTTCGCACAGGGGGTGTACGAGCAGTACTTC. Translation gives CASSFAQGVYEQYF.

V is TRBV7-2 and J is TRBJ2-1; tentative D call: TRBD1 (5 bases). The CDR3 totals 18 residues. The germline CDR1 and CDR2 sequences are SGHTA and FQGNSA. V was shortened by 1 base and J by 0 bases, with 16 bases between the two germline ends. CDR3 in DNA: TGTGCCAGCAGCTTAGAGGCCGCAGGGTTTAACTCCTACAATGAGCAGTTCTTC. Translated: CASSLEAAGFNSYNEQFF.

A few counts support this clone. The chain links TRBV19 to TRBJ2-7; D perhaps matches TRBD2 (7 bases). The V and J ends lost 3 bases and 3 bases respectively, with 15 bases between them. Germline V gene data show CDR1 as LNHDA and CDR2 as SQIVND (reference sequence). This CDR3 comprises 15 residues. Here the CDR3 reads CASSIKGGLHYEQYF. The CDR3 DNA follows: TGTGCCAGTAGTATCAAGGGGGGGCTGCACTACGAGCAGTACTTC.

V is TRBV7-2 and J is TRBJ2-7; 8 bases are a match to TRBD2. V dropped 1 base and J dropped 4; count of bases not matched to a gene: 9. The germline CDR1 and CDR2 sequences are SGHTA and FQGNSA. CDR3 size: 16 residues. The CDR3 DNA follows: TGTGCCAGCAGCTTAGGGGCTAGCGGGCTACAATACGAGCAGTACTTC. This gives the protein CASSLGASGLQYEQYF.

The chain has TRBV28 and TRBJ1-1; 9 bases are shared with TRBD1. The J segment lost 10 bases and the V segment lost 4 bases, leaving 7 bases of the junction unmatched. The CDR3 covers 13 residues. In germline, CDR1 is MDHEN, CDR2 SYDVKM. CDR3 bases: TGTGCCAGCAGTTCTCCGGGACAGGGTGTAGCTTTCTTT. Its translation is CASSSPGQGVAFF.

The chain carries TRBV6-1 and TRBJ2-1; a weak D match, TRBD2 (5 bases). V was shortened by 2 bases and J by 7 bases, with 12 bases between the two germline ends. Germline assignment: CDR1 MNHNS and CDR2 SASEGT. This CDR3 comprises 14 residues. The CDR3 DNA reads TGTGCCAGCAGTGAAAGGGCTAGCCTAAATGAGCAGTTCTTC. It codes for CASSERASLNEQFF.

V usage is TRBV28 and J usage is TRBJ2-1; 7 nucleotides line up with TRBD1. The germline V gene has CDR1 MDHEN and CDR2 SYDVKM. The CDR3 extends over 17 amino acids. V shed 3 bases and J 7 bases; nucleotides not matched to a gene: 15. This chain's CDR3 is CASSFVFRGQRGNEQFF. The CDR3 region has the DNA TGTGCCAGCAGTTTCGTGTTCCGGGGACAGCGTGGGAATGAGCAGTTCTTC.

CDR3 sequence reads: CASSPGQGTDTQYF. The CDR3 region has the DNA TGTGCCAGCAGTCCGGGACAGGGAACAGATACGCAGTATTTT. The chain uses TRBV6-5 and TRBJ2-3; 9 bases line up with TRBD1. This CDR3 has 14 residues. Trimming at V came to 5 bases and at J to 3 bases, leaving 3 bases not matched to a gene. Germline CDR1 reads MNHEY; CDR2 reads SVGAGI.

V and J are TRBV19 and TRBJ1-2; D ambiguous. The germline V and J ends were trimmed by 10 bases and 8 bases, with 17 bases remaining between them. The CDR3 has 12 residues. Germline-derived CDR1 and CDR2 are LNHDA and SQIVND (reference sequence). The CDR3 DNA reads TGTGCCACCTTCGGACGGGAGAAGGGCTACACCTTC. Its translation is CATFGREKGYTF.

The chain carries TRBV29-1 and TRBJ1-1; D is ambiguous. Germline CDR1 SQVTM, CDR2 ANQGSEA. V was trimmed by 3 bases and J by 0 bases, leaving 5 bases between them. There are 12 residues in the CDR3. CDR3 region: CSVDSMNTEAFF. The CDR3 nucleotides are TGCAGCGTTGATTCCATGAACACTGAAGCTTTCTTT.

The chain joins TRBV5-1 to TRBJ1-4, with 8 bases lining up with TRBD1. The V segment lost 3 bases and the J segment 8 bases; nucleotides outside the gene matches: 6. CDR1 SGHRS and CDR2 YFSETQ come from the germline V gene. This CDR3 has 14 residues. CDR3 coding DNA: TGCGCCAGCAGCTGGACAGGGACGGGCGAAAAACTGTTTTTT. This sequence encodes CASSWTGTGEKLFF. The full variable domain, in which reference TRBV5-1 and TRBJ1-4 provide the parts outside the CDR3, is KAGVTQTPRYLIKTRGQQVTLSCSPISGHRSVSWYQQTPGQGLQFLFEYFSETQRNKGNFPGRFSGRQFSNSRSEMNVSTLELGDSALYLCASSWTGTGEKLFFGSGTQLSVL.

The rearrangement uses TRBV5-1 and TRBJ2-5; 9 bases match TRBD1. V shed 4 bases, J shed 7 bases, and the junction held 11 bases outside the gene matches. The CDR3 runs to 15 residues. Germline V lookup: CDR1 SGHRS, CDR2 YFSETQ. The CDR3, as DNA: TGCGCCAGCAGCCCAACCCGGACAGGGGAAGGGACCCAGTACTTC. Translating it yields CASSPTRTGEGTQYF.

The CDR3 loop reads CASSQDLAGGVQYF. In DNA form, the CDR3 reads TGTGCCAGCAGCCAAGATCTGGCGGGAGGGGTGCAGTACTTC. The V call is TRBV4-2, the J call TRBJ2-7, with 9 bases matching TRBD2. Looked up from germline, CDR1 is LGHNA and CDR2 is YNFKEQ. Germline trimming cut 0 bases from V and 9 bases from J; bases unmatched to any gene: 6. The CDR3 extends over 14 amino acids.

The CDR3 nucleotides read TGTGCCTGGAGCGGACAGCAGAACACTGAAGCTTTCTTT. It codes for CAWSGQQNTEAFF. V usage is TRBV30 and J usage is TRBJ1-1; TRBD1 might be the D (6 bases). The CDR3 has 13 amino acids. Trimming took off 3 bases at V and 1 base at J, with 9 bases between the two ends. From germline, CDR1 is GTSNPN and CDR2 SVGIG (reference sequence).

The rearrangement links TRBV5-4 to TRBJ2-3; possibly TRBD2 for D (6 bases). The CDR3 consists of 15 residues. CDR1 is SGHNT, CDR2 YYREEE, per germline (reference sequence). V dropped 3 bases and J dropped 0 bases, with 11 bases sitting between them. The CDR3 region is CASSSGRGSTDTQYF. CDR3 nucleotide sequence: TGTGCCAGCAGCTCGGGACGGGGGAGCACAGATACGCAGTATTTT.

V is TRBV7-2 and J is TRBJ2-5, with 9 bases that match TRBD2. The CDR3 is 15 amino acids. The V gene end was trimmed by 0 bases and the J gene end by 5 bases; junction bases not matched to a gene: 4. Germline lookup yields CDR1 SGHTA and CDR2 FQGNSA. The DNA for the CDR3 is TGTGCCAGCAGCTTAGCAGCGGGGGGTAGGGAGACCCAGTACTTC. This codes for CASSLAAGGRETQYF. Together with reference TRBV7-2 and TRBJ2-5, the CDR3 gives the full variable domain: GAGVSQSPSNKVTEKGKDVELRCDPISGHTALYWYRQSLGQGLEFLIYFQGNSAPDKSGLPSDRFSAERTGGSVSTLTIQRTQQEDSAVYLCASSLAAGGRETQYFGPGTRLLVL.

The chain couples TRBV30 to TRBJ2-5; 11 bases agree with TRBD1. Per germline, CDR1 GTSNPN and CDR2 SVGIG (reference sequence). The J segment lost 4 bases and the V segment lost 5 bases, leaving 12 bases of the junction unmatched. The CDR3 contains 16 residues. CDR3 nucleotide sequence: TGTGCCTGGGGCCCTAGGACAGGGGGCGTGGGAGAGACCCAGTACTTC. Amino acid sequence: CAWGPRTGGVGETQYF.

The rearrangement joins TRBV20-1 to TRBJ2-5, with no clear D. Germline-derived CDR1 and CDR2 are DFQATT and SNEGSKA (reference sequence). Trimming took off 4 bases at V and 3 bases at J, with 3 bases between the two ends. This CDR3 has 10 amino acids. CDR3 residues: CSAIKETQYF. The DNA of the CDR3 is TGCAGTGCTATAAAAGAGACCCAGTACTTC.

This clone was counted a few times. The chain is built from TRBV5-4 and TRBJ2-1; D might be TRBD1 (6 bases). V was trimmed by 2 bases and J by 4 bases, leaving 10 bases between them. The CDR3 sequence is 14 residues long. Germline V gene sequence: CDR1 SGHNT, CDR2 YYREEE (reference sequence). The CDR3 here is CASSLTGPYNEQFF. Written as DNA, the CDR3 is TGTGCCAGCAGCTTAACAGGGCCGTACAATGAGCAGTTCTTC. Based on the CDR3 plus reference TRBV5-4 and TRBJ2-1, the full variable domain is ETGVTQSPTHLIKTRGQQVTLRCSSQSGHNTVSWYQQALGQGPQFIFQYYREEENGRGNFPPRFSGLQFPNYSSELNVNALELDDSALYLCASSLTGPYNEQFFGPGTRLTVL.

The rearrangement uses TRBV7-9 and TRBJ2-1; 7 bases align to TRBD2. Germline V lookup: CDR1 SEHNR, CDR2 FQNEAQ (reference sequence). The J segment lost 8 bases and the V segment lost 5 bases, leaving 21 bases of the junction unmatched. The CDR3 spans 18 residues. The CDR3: CASSPGSGGTIPRDEQFF. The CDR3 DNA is TGTGCCAGCAGCCCAGGTTCGGGAGGAACTATCCCCCGTGATGAGCAGTTCTTC.

The chain's CDR3 is CASSTGGRNQPQHF. In DNA, the CDR3 is TGTGCCAGCAGCACAGGGGGTCGTAATCAGCCCCAGCATTTT. The chain recombines TRBV6-4 with TRBJ1-5; TRBD1 matches at 8 bases. The CDR3 is 14 residues long. With V trimmed by 6 bases and J by 4 bases, 5 bases remained unmatched. Germline V gene lookup returns CDR1 MRHNA and CDR2 SNTAGT.